Here is one TCR beta chain with its context. Its antigen is not identified. Primers for the PCR totalled 60 Vbeta and 13 Jbeta. Sequencing used immunoSEQ multiplex PCR; TCRdb keeps in-frame clones, though not all of them. The sample features roughly 50,000 clones, with approximately 6.8% in its top ten. This sample was taken from a study of cytomegalovirus exposure and HLA in healthy donors. Study-level points and caveats: The authors later found TCR association rates varying by HLA locus, with DRB1 most and HLA-C fewest. Association of fewer than 20,000 TCR beta sequences with HLA alleles was found at 0.05 false discovery rate in a later analysis. A later analysis reportedly identified an Asian-associated ancestry cluster as carrying fewer N-insertions than the roughly 670-donor mean.

Participants comprised healthy donors of bone marrow. The receptor comes from a woman in her thirties or forties in good health and CMV-seronegative. The sequenced material came from PBMCs.

CDR3 bases: TGTGCCAGCTCACCGCTATGGGCAGGGGGTGAGGAGACCCAGTACTTC. Protein product: CASSPLWAGGEETQYF. The rearrangement uses TRBV18 and TRBJ2-5, with TRBD1 matching over 7 bases. Germline trimming cut 3 bases from V and 5 bases from J; bases unmatched to any gene: 12. In germline, CDR1 is KGHSH, CDR2 LQKENI. The CDR3 consists of 16 residues.